This TCR beta chain was retrieved from a study of CD8+ T cells in alopecia areata. Reverse transcribed after extraction, RNA yielded cDNA as the sequencing template. Using immunoSEQ multiplex PCR, the repertoire was profiled, and TCRdb retains in-frame clones only, with some absent. The sample lists more than 150,000 clones; around 51% were seen once. This clone was recorded a few times. The target antigen is unknown. Documented treatment: oral pan-JAK inhibitor, 5-10 mg twice daily. Samples from alopecia areata patients were lesional scalp punch biopsies and peripheral blood. General study results and limits: Both scalp clonality and the expanded CD8+ clones among the top 100 showed a significant decrease with tofacitinib. There were many expanded lesional clones persisting in scalp and blood during tofacitinib.

The V segment lost 5 bases and the J segment 3 bases; nucleotides outside the gene matches: 8. The CDR3 is 15 amino acids. Germline assignment: CDR1 SEHNR and CDR2 FQNEAQ (reference sequence). This chain joins TRBV7-9 and TRBJ1-1; 8 nucleotides agree with TRBD1. Source: CD8+ T cells sorted from blood, taken at roughly week 53, from a patient treated with tofacitinib. This sequence was found in a human donor with alopecia areata. CDR3 nucleotide sequence: TGTGCCAGCAGCCCGTGGACAGGGAGAGACACTGAAGCTTTCTTT. Its protein is CASSPWTGRDTEAFF. The variable domain in full, completed from reference TRBV7-9 and TRBJ1-1, reads DTGVSQNPRHKITKRGQNVTFRCDPISEHNRLYWYRQTLGQGPEFLTYFQNEAQLEKSRLLSDRFSAERPKGSFSTLEIQRTEQGDSAMYLCASSPWTGRDTEAFFGQGTRLTVV.